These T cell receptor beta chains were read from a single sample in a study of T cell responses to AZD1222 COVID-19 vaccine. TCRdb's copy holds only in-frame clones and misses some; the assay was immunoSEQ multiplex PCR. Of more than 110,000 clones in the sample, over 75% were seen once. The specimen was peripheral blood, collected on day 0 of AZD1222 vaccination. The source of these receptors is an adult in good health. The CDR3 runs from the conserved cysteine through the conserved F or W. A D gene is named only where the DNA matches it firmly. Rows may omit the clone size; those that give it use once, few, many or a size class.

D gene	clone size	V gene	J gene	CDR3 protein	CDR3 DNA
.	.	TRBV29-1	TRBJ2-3	CSVRPPLGSVTDTQYF	TGCAGCGTCCGTCCCCCGTTGGGGTCCGTCACAGATACGCAGTATTTT
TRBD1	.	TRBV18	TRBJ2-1	CASSPDRVRENEQFF	TGTGCCAGCTCCCCGGACAGGGTGCGGGAAAATGAGCAGTTCTTC
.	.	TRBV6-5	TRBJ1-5	CASSYSWAGSNQPQHF	TGTGCCAGCAGTTACTCTTGGGCAGGGAGCAATCAGCCCCAGCATTTT
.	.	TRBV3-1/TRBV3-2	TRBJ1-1	CASRAALNTEAFF	TGTGCCAGCAGGGCGGCTCTGAACACTGAAGCTTTCTTT
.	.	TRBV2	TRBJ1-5	CASEVGVGNQPQHF	TGTGCCAGCGAGGTAGGGGTCGGCAATCAGCCCCAGCATTTT
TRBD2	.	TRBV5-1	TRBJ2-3	CASSLGTSGGFSTDTQYF	TGCGCCAGCAGCTTAGGGACTAGCGGGGGGTTTAGCACAGATACGCAGTATTTT
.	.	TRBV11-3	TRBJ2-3	CASSLMGDTQYF	TGTGCCAGCAGCTTGATGGGGGATACGCAGTATTTT
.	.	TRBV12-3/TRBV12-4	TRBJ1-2	CAIGRGDTRYTF	TGTGCCATCGGAAGGGGGGACACGCGCTACACCTTC
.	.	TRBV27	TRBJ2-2	CASSGGGWDTGELFF	TGTGCCAGCTCAGGAGGGGGGTGGGACACCGGGGAGCTGTTTTTT
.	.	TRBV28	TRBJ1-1	CASSPGSGAEAFF	TGTGCCAGCAGTCCCGGGTCGGGCGCTGAAGCTTTCTTT
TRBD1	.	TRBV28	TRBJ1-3	CASSAGTVSGNTIYF	TGTGCCAGCAGCGCCGGGACAGTCTCTGGAAACACCATATATTTT
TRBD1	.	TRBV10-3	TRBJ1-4	CAISAGTGDEKLFF	TGTGCCATCAGCGCGGGGACAGGGGACGAAAAACTGTTTTTT
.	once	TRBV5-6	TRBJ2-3	CASSRGSADTQYF	TGTGCCAGCAGTAGGGGAAGCGCTGATACGCAGTATTTT
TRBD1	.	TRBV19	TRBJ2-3	CASRGTGADTQYF	TGTGCCAGTAGAGGGACAGGTGCAGATACGCAGTATTTT
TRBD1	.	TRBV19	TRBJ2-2	CASSMNDRGYTGELFF	TGTGCCAGTAGTATGAACGACAGGGGATACACCGGGGAGCTGTTTTTT
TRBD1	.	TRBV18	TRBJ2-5	CASSRTGGTETQYF	TGTGCCAGCTCACGGACAGGGGGCACGGAGACCCAGTACTTC
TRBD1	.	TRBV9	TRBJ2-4	CASSPDQGQGNIQYF	TGTGCCAGCAGCCCAGACCAAGGACAGGGAAACATTCAGTACTTC
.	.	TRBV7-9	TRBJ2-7	CASSSGTKFPYEQYF	TGTGCCAGCAGCTCCGGGACGAAGTTTCCTTACGAGCAGTACTTC
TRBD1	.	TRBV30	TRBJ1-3	CACLTGGGNTIYF	TGTGCCTGCCTTACAGGGGGGGGAAACACCATATATTTT
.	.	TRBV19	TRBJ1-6	CASSDPGQVGPPLHF	TGTGCCAGTAGTGACCCGGGACAAGTTGGACCACCCCTCCACTTT
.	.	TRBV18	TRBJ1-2	CASSPTAADYGYTF	TGTGCCAGCTCACCAACGGCGGCTGACTATGGCTACACCTTC
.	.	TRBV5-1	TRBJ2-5	CASSFGGLETQYF	TGCGCCAGCAGCTTCGGGGGGCTTGAGACCCAGTACTTC
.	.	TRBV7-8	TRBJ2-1	CASSPFREGAYNEQFF	TGTGCCAGCAGCCCTTTCAGGGAGGGGGCCTACAATGAGCAGTTCTTC
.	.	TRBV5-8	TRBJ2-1	CASSLDLGEQFF	TGTGCCAGCAGCTTGGACCTGGGTGAGCAGTTCTTC
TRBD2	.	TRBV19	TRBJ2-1	CASSIPGGRGEQFF	TGTGCCAGTAGTATACCGGGAGGGCGGGGTGAGCAGTTCTTC
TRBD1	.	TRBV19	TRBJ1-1	CASSRGQGMNTEAFF	TGTGCCAGTAGCCGGGGACAGGGGATGAACACTGAAGCTTTCTTT
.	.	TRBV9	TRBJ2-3	CASSQLNRLPYSTDTQYF	TGTGCCAGCAGCCAATTAAATCGACTCCCCTATTCCACAGATACGCAGTATTTT
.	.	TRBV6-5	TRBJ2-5	CASSQMGTQYF	TGTGCCAGCAGCCAAATGGGGACCCAGTACTTC
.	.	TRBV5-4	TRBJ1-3	CASSLDSRSGNTIYF	TGTGCCAGCAGCTTGGACAGCCGCTCTGGAAACACCATATATTTT
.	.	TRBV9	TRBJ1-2	CASSVVGLHYTF	TGTGCCAGCAGCGTGGTGGGGTTACACTACACCTTC
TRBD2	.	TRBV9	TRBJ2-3	CASSATSGATDTQYF	TGTGCCAGCAGCGCGACTAGCGGGGCCACAGATACGCAGTATTTT
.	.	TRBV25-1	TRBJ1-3	CASSEPGGNTIYF	TGTGCCAGCAGTGAACCAGGGGGAAACACCATATATTTT
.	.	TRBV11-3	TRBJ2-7	CASSPKGGSYEQYF	TGTGCCAGCAGCCCCAAGGGGGGATCCTACGAGCAGTACTTC
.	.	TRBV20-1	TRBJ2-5	CSRQTLETQYF	TGCAGCAGACAGACCTTAGAGACCCAGTACTTC
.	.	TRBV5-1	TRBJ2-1	CASSYGQDNEQFF	TGCGCCAGCAGCTATGGACAAGACAATGAGCAGTTCTTC
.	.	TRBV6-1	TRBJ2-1	CASSDQPSSTSYNEQFF	TGTGCCAGCAGTGACCAACCTAGCAGTACCTCCTACAATGAGCAGTTCTTC
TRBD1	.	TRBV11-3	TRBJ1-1	CASSKTDRGRDTEAFF	TGTGCCAGCAGCAAAACTGACAGGGGGCGGGACACTGAAGCTTTCTTT
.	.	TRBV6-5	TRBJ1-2	CASRSGLGYGYTF	TGTGCCAGCAGATCGGGGCTCGGCTATGGCTACACCTTC